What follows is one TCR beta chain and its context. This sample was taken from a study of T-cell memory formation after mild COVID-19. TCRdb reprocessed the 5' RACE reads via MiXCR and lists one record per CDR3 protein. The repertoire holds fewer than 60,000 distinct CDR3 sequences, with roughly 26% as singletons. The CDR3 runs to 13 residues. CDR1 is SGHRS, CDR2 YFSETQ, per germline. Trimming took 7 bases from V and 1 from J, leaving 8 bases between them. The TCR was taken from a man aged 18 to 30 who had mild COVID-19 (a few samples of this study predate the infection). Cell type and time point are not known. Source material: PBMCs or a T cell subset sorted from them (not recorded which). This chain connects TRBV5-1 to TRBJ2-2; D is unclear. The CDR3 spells CASPGMNTGELFF. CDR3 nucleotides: TGCGCCAGCCCAGGAATGAACACCGGGGAGCTGTTTTTT.